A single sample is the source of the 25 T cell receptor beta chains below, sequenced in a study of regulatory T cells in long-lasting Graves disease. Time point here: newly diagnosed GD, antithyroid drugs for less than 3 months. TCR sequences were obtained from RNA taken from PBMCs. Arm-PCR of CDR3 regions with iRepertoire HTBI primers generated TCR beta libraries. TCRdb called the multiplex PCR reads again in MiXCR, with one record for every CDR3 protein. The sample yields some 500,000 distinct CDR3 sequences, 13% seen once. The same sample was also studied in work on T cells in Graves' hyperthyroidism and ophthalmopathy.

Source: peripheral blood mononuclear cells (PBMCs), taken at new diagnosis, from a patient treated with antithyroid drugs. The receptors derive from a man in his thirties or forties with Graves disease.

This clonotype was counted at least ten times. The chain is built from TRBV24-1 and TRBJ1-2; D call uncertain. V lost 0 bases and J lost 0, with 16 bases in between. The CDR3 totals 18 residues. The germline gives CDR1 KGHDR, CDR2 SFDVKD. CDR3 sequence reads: CATSDLSPPAAPNYGYTF. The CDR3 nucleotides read TGTGCCACCAGTGATTTGTCTCCCCCGGCAGCTCCTAACTATGGCTACACCTTC.

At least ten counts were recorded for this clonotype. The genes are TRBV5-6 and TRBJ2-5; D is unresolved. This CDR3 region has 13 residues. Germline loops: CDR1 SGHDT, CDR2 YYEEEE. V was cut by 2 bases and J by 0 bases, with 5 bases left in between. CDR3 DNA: TGTGCCAGCAGCTTCGCGTACCAAGAGACCCAGTACTTC. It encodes CASSFAYQETQYF. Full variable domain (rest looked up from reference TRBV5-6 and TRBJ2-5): DAGVTQSPTHLIKTRGQQVTLRCSPKSGHDTVSWYQQALGQGPQFIFQYYEEEERQRGNFPDRFSGHQFPNYSSELNVNALLLGDSALYLCASSFAYQETQYFGPGTRLLVL.

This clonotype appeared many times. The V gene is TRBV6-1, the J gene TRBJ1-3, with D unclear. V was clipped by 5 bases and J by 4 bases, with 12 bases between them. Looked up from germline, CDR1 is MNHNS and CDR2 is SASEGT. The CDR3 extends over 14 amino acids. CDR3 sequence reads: CASSTTWGGNTIYF. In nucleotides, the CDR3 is TGTGCCAGCAGTACAACATGGGGAGGAAACACCATATATTTT.

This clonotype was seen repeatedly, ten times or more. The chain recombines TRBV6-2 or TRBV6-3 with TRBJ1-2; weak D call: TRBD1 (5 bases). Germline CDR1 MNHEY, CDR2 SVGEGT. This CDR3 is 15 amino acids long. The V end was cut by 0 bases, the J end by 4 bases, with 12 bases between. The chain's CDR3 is CASSYSWGSGYGYTF. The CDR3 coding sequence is TGTGCCAGCAGTTACTCATGGGGCTCGGGCTATGGCTACACCTTC.

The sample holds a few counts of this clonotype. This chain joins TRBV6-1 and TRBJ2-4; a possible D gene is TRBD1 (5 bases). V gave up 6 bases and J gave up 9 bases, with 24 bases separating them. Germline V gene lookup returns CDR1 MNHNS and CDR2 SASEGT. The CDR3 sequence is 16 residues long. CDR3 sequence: CASSRDPQGPQSIQYF. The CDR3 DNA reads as TGTGCCAGCAGCCGAGACCCCCAGGGCCCACAAAGCATTCAGTACTTC.

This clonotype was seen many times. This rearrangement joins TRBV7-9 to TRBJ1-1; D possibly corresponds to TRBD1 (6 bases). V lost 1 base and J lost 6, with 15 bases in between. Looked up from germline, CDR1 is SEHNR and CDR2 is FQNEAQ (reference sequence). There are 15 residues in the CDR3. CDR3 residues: CASSLGKTGLPEAFF. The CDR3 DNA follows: TGTGCCAGCAGCTTAGGAAAAACAGGGCTACCTGAAGCTTTCTTT.

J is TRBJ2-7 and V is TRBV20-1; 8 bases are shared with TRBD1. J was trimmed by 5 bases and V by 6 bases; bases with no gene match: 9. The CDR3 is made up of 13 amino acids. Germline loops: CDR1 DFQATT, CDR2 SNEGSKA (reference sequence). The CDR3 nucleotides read TGCAGTGCCAGCTCAGGGGGCCGGGACGAGCAGTACTTC. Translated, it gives CSASSGGRDEQYF.

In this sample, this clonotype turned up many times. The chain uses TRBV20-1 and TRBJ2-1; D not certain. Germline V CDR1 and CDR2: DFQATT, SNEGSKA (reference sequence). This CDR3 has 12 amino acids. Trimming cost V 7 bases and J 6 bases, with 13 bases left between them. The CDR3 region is CSGSDRPNEQFF. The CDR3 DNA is TGCAGTGGTTCGGACCGACCCAATGAGCAGTTCTTC.

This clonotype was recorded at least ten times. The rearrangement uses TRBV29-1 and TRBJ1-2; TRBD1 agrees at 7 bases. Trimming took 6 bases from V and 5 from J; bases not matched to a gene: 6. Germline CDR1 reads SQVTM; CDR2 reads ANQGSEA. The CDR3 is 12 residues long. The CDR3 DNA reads TGCAGCGTAGTGGACAGGACTTATGGCTACACCTTC. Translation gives CSVVDRTYGYTF.

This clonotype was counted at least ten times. The CDR3 protein is CAISELKDTQYF. CDR3 DNA sequence: TGTGCCATCAGTGAGTTAAAAGATACGCAGTATTTT. The chain has TRBV10-3 and TRBJ2-3; D not certain. The CDR3 totals 12 residues. Trimming took 1 base from V and 5 from J, leaving 4 bases between them. Germline loops: CDR1 ENHRY, CDR2 SYGVKD.

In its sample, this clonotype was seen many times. The CDR3 DNA is TGTGCCAGCAGTCGCGGCGGGGGACAGGGGATCCACGAGCAGTACTTC. Residues: CASSRGGGQGIHEQYF. The chain uses TRBV12-3 or TRBV12-4 and TRBJ2-7; 10 bases fit TRBD1. V shed 5 bases and J 5 bases; nucleotides not matched to a gene: 12. This CDR3 region has 16 residues.

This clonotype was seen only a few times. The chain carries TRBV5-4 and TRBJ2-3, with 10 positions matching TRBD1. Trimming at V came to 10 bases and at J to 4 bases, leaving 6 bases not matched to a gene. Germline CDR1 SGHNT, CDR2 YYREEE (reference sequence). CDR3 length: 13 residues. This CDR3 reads CASGTGASDTQYF. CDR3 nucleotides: TGTGCCTCGGGGACAGGGGCGTCAGATACGCAGTATTTT.

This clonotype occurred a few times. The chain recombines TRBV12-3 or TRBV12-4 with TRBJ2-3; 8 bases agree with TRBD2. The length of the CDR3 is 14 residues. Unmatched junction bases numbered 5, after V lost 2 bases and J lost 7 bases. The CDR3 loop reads CASSLMLAGNTQYF. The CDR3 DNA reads TGTGCCAGCAGTTTAATGCTAGCGGGTAATACGCAGTATTTT.

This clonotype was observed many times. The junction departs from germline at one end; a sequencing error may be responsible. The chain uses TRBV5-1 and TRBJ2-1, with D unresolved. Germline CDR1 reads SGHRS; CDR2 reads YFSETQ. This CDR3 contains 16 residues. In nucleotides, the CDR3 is TGTGCCAGCAGCTTGGTGGTAGTCCGATTTGTCAATGAGCAGTTCTTC. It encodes CASSLVVVRFVNEQFF.

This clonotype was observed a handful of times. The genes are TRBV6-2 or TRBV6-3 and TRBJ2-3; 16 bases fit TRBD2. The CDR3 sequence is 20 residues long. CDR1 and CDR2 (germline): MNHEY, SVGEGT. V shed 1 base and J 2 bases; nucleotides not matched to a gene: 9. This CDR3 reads CASSYWPGTSGRGDTDTQYF. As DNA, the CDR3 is TGTGCCAGCAGTTACTGGCCCGGGACTAGCGGGAGGGGAGACACAGATACGCAGTATTTT.

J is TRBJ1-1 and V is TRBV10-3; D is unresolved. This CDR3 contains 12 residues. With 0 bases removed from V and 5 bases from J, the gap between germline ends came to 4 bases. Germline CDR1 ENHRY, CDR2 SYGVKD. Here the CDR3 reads CAISESMTEAFF. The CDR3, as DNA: TGTGCCATCAGTGAGTCGATGACTGAAGCTTTCTTT.

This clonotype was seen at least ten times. CDR3 amino acids: CSASRTSVFSGELFF. The CDR3 bases are TGCAGTGCTTCCCGGACTAGCGTATTCTCCGGGGAGCTGTTTTTT. The V call is TRBV20-1, the J call TRBJ2-2; 9 bases align to TRBD2. V lost 5 bases, J lost 6 bases, and 10 bases stayed unmatched. The germline gives CDR1 DFQATT, CDR2 SNEGSKA (reference sequence). The CDR3 is 15 residues long.

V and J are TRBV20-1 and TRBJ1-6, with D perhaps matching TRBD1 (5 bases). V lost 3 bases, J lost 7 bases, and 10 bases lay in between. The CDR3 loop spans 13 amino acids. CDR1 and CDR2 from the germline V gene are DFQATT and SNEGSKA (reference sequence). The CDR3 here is CSARQDTNSPLHF. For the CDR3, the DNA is TGCAGTGCTAGGCAGGACACCAATTCACCCCTCCACTTT.

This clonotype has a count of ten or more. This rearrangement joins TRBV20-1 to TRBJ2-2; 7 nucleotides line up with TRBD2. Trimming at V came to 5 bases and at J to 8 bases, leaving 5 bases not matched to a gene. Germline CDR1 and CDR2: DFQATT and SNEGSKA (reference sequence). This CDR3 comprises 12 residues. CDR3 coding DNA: TGCAGTGCTTTTGGGGGAGGGGGGGAGCTGTTTTTT. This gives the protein CSAFGGGGELFF.

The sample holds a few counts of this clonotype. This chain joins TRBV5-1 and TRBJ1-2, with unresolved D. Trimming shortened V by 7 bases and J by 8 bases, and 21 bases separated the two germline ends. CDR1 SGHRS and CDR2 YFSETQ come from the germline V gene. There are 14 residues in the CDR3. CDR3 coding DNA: TGCGCCAGCCAATTCGGGGTTTCGACCGGGGGCTACACCTTC. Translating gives CASQFGVSTGGYTF. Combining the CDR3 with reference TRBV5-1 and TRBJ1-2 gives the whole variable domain KAGVTQTPRYLIKTRGQQVTLSCSPISGHRSVSWYQQTPGQGLQFLFEYFSETQRNKGNFPGRFSGRQFSNSRSEMNVSTLELGDSALYLCASQFGVSTGGYTFGSGTRLTVV.

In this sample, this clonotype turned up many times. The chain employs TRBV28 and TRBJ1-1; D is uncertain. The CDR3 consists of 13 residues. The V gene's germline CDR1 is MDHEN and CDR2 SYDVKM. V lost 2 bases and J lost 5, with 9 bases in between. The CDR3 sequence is CASSLPLSTEAFF. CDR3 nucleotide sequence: TGTGCCAGCAGTTTACCACTTAGTACTGAAGCTTTCTTT.

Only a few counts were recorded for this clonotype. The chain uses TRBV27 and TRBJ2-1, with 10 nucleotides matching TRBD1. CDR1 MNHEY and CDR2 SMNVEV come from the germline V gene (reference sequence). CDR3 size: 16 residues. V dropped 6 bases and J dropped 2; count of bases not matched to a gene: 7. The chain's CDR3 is CASRPGGTGAYNEQFF. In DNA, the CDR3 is TGTGCCAGCAGACCTGGCGGGACAGGGGCCTACAATGAGCAGTTCTTC.

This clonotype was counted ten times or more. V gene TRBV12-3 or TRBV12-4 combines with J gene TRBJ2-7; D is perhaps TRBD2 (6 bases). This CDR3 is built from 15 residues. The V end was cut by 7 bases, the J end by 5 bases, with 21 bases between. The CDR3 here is CASTASPSVGNEQYF. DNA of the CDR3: TGTGCCAGCACCGCCTCGCCTAGCGTTGGGAACGAGCAGTACTTC.

The CDR3 spells CASSSTRVANYGYTF. DNA of the CDR3: TGTGCCAGCAGTTCAACACGGGTTGCTAACTATGGCTACACCTTC. The J gene is TRBJ1-2, the V gene TRBV27; unclear D gene. The CDR3 consists of 15 residues. V lost 4 bases, J lost 0 bases, and 12 bases lay in between. Germline loops: CDR1 MNHEY, CDR2 SMNVEV (reference sequence).

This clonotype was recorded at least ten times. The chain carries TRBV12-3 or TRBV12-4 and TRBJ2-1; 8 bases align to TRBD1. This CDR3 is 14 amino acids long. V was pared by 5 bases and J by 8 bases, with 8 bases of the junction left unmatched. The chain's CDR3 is CASSPYRGDHEQFF. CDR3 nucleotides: TGTGCCAGCAGTCCTTACAGGGGGGATCATGAGCAGTTCTTC.